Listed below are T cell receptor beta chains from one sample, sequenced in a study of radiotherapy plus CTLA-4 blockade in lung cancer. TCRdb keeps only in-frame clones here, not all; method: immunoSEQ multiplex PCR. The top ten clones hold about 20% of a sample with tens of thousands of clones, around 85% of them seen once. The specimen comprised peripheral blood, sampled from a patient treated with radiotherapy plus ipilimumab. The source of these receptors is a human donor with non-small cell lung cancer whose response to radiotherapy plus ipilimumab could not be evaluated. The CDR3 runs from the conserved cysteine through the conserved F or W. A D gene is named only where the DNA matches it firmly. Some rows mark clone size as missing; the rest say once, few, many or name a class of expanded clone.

DNA: TGTGCCAGCAGCTTGGCGTTCCACCAGAGCACAGATACGCAGTATTTT
CDR3: CASSLAFHQSTDTQYF
J: TRBJ2-3
size: -
D: -
V: TRBV5-5

DNA: TGTGCCATTCCGGGACAGGACCCTAACTATGGCTACACCTTC
CDR3: CAIPGQDPNYGYTF
J: TRBJ1-2
size: -
D: TRBD1
V: TRBV7-9

DNA: TGTGCCAGCAGGACCACAGGGGCGAACACTGAAGCTTTCTTT
CDR3: CASRTTGANTEAFF
J: TRBJ1-1
size: -
D: TRBD1
V: TRBV7-3

DNA: TGTGCCAGCTCGGACGGGACAGGTGCTGGGAACGAGCAGTACTTC
CDR3: CASSDGTGAGNEQYF
J: TRBJ2-7
size: -
D: TRBD1
V: TRBV18

DNA: TGTGCCAGCAGCCCGGGCCGGGACAGGGCCTACAATGAGCAGTTCTTC
CDR3: CASSPGRDRAYNEQFF
J: TRBJ2-1
size: once
D: TRBD1
V: TRBV14

DNA: TGCGCCAGCAGCAGGACTAAAGAGACCCAGTACTTC
CDR3: CASSRTKETQYF
J: TRBJ2-5
size: -
D: -
V: TRBV5-1

DNA: TGCGCCAGCAGCCCATCTCCGGGACAGAATGAAAAACTGTTTTTT
CDR3: CASSPSPGQNEKLFF
J: TRBJ1-4
size: -
D: TRBD1
V: TRBV5-1

DNA: TGTGCCCCCGGACAGGGGGGCCAGCATTTT
CDR3: CAPGQGGQHF
J: TRBJ1-5
size: -
D: TRBD1
V: TRBV10-3

DNA: TGTGCCAGCAGCGGGGCTAGCGGGGGATACAATGAGCAGTTCTTC
CDR3: CASSGASGGYNEQFF
J: TRBJ2-1
size: -
D: TRBD2
V: TRBV4-2

DNA: TGTGCCAGCAGTCCCCTAGCGGGGAGGCCCACCGGGGAGCTGTTTTTT
CDR3: CASSPLAGRPTGELFF
J: TRBJ2-2
size: -
D: TRBD2
V: TRBV6-4

DNA: TGTGCCAGTAGTAAGGGACAGGGCCTAAACAATCAGCCCCAGCATTTT
CDR3: CASSKGQGLNNQPQHF
J: TRBJ1-5
size: few
D: TRBD1
V: TRBV19

DNA: TGTGCCAGCAGCTCGGGGACTAGCTTTAAGACCCAGTACTTC
CDR3: CASSSGTSFKTQYF
J: TRBJ2-5
size: -
D: TRBD2
V: TRBV7-2

DNA: TGTGCCAGCAGCTTATCATCGGGAGATACGCAGTATTTT
CDR3: CASSLSSGDTQYF
J: TRBJ2-3
size: -
D: -
V: TRBV11-3

DNA: TGTGCCAGCAGCTCCCCGGGGACAGGGGAGTCCTACGAGCAGTACTTC
CDR3: CASSSPGTGESYEQYF
J: TRBJ2-7
size: -
D: TRBD1
V: TRBV7-6